The 3 T cell receptor beta chains reported below all come from one sample, sequenced in a study of T cells in tuberculosis. TCRdb keeps only in-frame clones here, not all; method: immunoSEQ multiplex PCR. The table has some 31,000 clones, roughly nine tenths seen once. Material for sequencing was PBMCs. The receptors come from a donor between 10 and 29 years old with latent tuberculosis or without tuberculosis infection.

V is TRBV6-5 and J is TRBJ2-7; 7 nucleotides align to TRBD1. The trim removed 0 bases at V and 2 bases at J, leaving 7 bases unmatched. The CDR3 is made up of 16 amino acids. CDR1 MNHEY and CDR2 SVGAGI come from the germline V gene. DNA of the CDR3: TGTGCCAGCAGTTACTCGAAGGGGGCCCACCCCTACGAGCAGTACTTC. It encodes CASSYSKGAHPYEQYF.

Here the CDR3 reads CATTSSGSYGYTF. The CDR3 nucleotides read TGTGCCACCACATCTTCAGGGTCCTATGGCTACACCTTC. This chain joins TRBV7-2 and TRBJ1-2; D might be TRBD1 (5 bases). Germline V CDR1 and CDR2: SGHTA, FQGNSA. The ends were cut back, 10 bases at V and 4 bases at J, with 16 bases in the middle. The length of the CDR3 is 13 residues. Full variable domain (missing parts from reference TRBV7-2 and TRBJ1-2): GAGVSQSPSNKVTEKGKDVELRCDPISGHTALYWYRQSLGQGLEFLIYFQGNSAPDKSGLPSDRFSAERTGGSVSTLTIQRTQQEDSAVYLCATTSSGSYGYTFGSGTRLTVV.

The chain couples TRBV25-1 to TRBJ1-6; a possible D gene is TRBD1 (5 bases). The CDR3 covers 14 residues. V dropped 3 bases and J dropped 11 bases, with 14 bases sitting between them. Germline CDR1 is MGHDK and CDR2 is SYGVNS. The CDR3 region has the DNA TGTGCCAGCAGTGACCGCCCTGGGGCCGCACCCCTCCACTTT. It specifies CASSDRPGAAPLHF.